This TCR beta chain comes out of a study of cytomegalovirus exposure and HLA in healthy donors. This PCR relied on a set of 60 Vbeta primers and 13 Jbeta primers. TCRdb's copy holds only in-frame clones and misses some; the assay was immunoSEQ multiplex PCR. The sample gives under 200,000 clones, less than 85% of which show up once; around 1.5% is in the top ten. The CDR3 spans 15 residues. Germline V gives CDR1 MGHDK, CDR2 SYGVNS. V gave up 4 bases and J gave up 1 base, with 11 bases separating them. The source is a male donor in good health and CMV-seronegative. The chain is built from TRBV25-1 and TRBJ2-4; perhaps TRBD2 as D (5 bases). Sequencing was done on a sample of PBMCs. The CDR3 sequence: CASSVRGNAKNIQYF. The CDR3 nucleotides read TGTGCCAGCAGTGTTCGAGGGAACGCCAAAAACATTCAGTACTTC.